This T cell receptor (beta chain) is drawn from a study of response to subunit inactivated influenza vaccine (dated by TCRdb to 2017 to 2018). Context from the whole study: Deep quantitative profiling of the T cell receptor repertoire was used in the study to follow responses to a trivalent subunit inactivated influenza vaccine. Results and caveats for the whole study, not just this receptor: The authors proposed that each seasonal influenza vaccination may bring in only a limited number of new T cells.

Library preparation employed RT-PCR. TCRdb lists the instrument as Illumina HiSeq 2500. TCRdb took the public reads, trimmed them with fastp at Q25, ran MiXCR for clone calling and kept in-frame beta chains. Duplicate CDR3 protein sequences are folded into a single record with the most common DNA and genes. This sample gives roughly 670,000 distinct CDR3 sequences in total; 13% to 15% of them show up just once. Around 7.6% of the sample lies in the top ten. This clonotype turned up a few times. The specificity of this receptor is unknown. No clone much larger than this one lies a single base away; base qualities are absent. Including cysteine and phenylalanine, the CDR3 has 15 amino acids. Only the CDR3 part of the read is kept: 45 bases, read in frame from the first base. At the junction V is shortened by 3 bases and J by 7 bases, with 19 bases in between. Via the germline V gene (reference sequence), CDR1 is DFQATT and CDR2 SNEGSKA.

The chain is made from TRBV20-1 and TRBJ2-1; a weak D assignment points to TRBD2 (6 bases agree). The sequencing here drew on PBMCs from blood, taken less than 15 days before vaccination. The sequence derives from a man aged 50-59 years who received an inactivated influenza vaccine. Donor details come from another sample of the same person, matched by shared clones. The DNA sequence is given as TGCAGTGCTAGGATTGCCGTGACTAGAGGGAATGAGCAGTTCTTC. It specifies CSARIAVTRGNEQFF.